This TCR beta chain was profiled in a study of T cell repertoires in aging, cancer and after chemotherapy. Study at large: Six age groups, ranging from 30 or younger to 70 or older, included the donors. Paired samples before and after chemotherapy came from glioblastoma patients receiving temozolomide-based therapy.

In germline, CDR1 is DFQATT, CDR2 SNEGSKA (reference sequence). Between the trimmed V and J ends, which lost 4 bases and 8 bases, there was a span of 15 bases. The CDR3 runs 14 residues. Rearranged V-D-J TRB sequences were amplified with a mixed TRB-A/B primer pool. TCRdb used MiXCR to reprocess the multiplex PCR reads, holding one entry per CDR3 protein. The repertoire holds thousands of distinct CDR3 sequences, approximately 49% seen once, with 1.5% to 2% in the top ten. The template was genomic DNA from peripheral blood, not RNA. Sequencing was carried out using blood. The receptor's source is a human donor with a solid tumor. V is TRBV20-1 and J is TRBJ1-6, with D possibly matching TRBD1 (5 bases). CDR3 nucleotide sequence: TGCAGTGCTAACAGAGGGGTTTCGGATTCACCCCTCCACTTT. Translation gives CSANRGVSDSPLHF.